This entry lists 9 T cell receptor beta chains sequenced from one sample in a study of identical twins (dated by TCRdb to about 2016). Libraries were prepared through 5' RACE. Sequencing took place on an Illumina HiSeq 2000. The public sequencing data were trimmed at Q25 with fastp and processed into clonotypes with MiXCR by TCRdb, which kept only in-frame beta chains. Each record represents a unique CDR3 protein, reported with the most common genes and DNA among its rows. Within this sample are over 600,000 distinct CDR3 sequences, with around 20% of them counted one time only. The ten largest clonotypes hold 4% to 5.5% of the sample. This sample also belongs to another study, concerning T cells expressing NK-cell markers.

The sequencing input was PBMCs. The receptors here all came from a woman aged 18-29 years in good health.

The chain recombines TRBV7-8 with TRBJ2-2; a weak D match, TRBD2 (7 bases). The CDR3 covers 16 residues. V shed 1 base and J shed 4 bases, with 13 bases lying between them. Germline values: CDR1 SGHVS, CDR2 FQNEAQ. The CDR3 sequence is CASSLGRGRRTGELFF. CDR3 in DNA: TGTGCCAGCAGCTTAGGGCGGGGGCGTCGCACCGGGGAGCTGTTTTTT.

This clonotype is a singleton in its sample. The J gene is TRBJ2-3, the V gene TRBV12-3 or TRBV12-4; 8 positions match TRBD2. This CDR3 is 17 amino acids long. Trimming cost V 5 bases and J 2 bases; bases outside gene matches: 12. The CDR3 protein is CASSDPQAGGHTDTQYF. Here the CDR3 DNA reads TGTGCCAGCAGTGACCCCCAGGCGGGGGGCCACACAGATACGCAGTATTTT.

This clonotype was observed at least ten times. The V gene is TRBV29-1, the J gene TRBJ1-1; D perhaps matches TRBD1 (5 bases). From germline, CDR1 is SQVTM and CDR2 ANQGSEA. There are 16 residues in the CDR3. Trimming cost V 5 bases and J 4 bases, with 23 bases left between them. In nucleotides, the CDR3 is TGCAGCGTTAAAGCCGGGTGGGGGATGGGAGGCACTGAAGCTTTCTTT. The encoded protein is CSVKAGWGMGGTEAFF. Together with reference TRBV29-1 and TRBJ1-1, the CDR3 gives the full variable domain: SAVISQKPSRDICQRGTSLTIQCQVDSQVTMMFWYRQQPGQSLTLIATANQGSEATYESGFVIDKFPISRPNLTFSTLTVSNMSPEDSSIYLCSVKAGWGMGGTEAFFGQGTRLTVV.

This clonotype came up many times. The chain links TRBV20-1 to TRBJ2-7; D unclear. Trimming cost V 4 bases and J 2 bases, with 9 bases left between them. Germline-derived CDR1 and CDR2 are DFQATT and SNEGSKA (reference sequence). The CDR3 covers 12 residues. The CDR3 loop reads CSAKIATYEQYF. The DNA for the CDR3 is TGCAGTGCTAAGATAGCCACCTACGAGCAGTACTTC.

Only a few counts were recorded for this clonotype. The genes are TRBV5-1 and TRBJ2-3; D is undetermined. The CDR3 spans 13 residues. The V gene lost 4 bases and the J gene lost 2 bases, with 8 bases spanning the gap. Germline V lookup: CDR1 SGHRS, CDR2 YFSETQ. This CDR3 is CASSTDTTDTQYF. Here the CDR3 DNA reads TGCGCCAGCAGCACAGACACCACAGATACGCAGTATTTT.

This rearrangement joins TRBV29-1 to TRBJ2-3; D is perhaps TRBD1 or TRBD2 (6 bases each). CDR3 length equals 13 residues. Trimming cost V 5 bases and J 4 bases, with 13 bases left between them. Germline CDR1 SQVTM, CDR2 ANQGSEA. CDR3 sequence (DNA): TGCAGCGTTAGGGGGGCTGCAGCAGATACGCAGTATTTT. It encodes CSVRGAAADTQYF.

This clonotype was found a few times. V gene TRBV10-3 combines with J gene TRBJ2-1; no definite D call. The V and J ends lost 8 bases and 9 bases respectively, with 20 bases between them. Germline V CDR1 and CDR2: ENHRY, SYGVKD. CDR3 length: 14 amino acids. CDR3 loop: CAIGVGRPPFEQFF. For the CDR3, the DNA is TGTGCCATCGGAGTAGGTAGGCCCCCTTTTGAGCAGTTCTTC.

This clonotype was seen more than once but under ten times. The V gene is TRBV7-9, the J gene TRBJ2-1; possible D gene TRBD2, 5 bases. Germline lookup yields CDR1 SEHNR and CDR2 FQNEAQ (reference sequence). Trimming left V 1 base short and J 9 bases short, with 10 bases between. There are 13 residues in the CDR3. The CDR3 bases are TGTGCCAGCAGCTTAGGGGAGAGAGGTGAGCAGTTCTTC. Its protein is CASSLGERGEQFF. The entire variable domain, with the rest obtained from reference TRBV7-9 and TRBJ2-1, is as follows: DTGVSQNPRHKITKRGQNVTFRCDPISEHNRLYWYRQTLGQGPEFLTYFQNEAQLEKSRLLSDRFSAERPKGSFSTLEIQRTEQGDSAMYLCASSLGERGEQFFGPGTRLTVL.

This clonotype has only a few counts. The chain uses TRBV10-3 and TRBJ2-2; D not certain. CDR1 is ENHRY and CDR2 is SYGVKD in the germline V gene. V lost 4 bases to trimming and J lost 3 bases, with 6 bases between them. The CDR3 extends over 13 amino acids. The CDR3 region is CAISVTYTGELFF. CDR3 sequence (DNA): TGTGCCATCAGTGTAACATACACCGGGGAGCTGTTTTTT.